This T cell receptor (beta chain) emerged from a study of human T cells and chemical hapten exposure. Per the original methods: Per-sample TCR counts ranged from about 20,000 to 700,000, median about 98,000. TCRdb called the RACE reads again in MiXCR, with one record for every CDR3 protein. The V and J calls and clone size are TCRdb's, not the authors'. The sample shows over 300,000 distinct CDR3 sequences, roughly 4.6% of them seen only once. Study results and limitations: TCRs above 1 in 1000 frequency stayed constant with DPC sensitization.

This clonotype was seen repeatedly, ten times or more. Its target is unknown. Time point here: pre-sensitization, week 0. Documented treatment: therapeutic diphenylcyclopropenone sensitization with weekly scalp DPC. Participating donors were patients with alopecia, aged 18 to 70 years, considered appropriate candidates for DPC. The authors' total RNA extraction used unfractionated whole blood. Trimming at V came to 0 bases and at J to 1 base, leaving 5 bases not matched to a gene. The CDR3 sequence is 18 residues long. Germline loops: CDR1 SGHRS, CDR2 YFSETQ. The receptor comes from a woman in her forties or fifties with alopecia areata. Some clones in this sample may be carry-over from other donors' samples. The chain employs TRBV5-1 and TRBJ2-7; 15 positions agree with TRBD2. Sequencing used whole blood, obtained in connection with sensitization to the hapten diphenylcyclopropenone (DPC). CDR3 DNA: TGCGCCAGCAGCTTGGTAGGACTAGCGGGGGGGCTTTCCTACGAGCAGTACTTC. It encodes CASSLVGLAGGLSYEQYF.